Presented here are 29 T cell receptor beta chains from one specimen sequenced in a study of graft-versus-host responses after intestinal transplantation. Some clones are missing from TCRdb's copy, which holds only in-frame ones; the method was immunoSEQ multiplex PCR. The sample carries roughly 60,000 clones, roughly 89% recorded once. The source was PBMCs, collected roughly 120 days after intestinal transplantation. The receptors here all came from a human patient who received an intestinal transplant, so some T cells may come from the graft donor.

The gene calls are TRBV7-3 and TRBJ1-5; TRBD1 might be the D (6 bases). Trimming took 2 bases from V and 5 from J, leaving 16 bases between them. The germline V gene has CDR1 SGHTA and CDR2 FQGTGA. This CDR3 contains 16 residues. CDR3 region: CASSLCQGRVDQPQHF. The CDR3 DNA reads as TGTGCCAGCAGCTTATGTCAGGGGCGAGTCGATCAGCCCCAGCATTTT.

The V call is TRBV4-1, the J call TRBJ2-5; 9 nucleotides align to TRBD2. Germline V CDR1 and CDR2: MGHRA, YSYEKL. This CDR3 comprises 18 residues. V was pared by 0 bases and J by 5 bases, with 13 bases of the junction left unmatched. CDR3 sequence (DNA): TGCGCCAGCAGCCAAGAATTCGGGCTAGCGGGAAATTTGGAGACCCAGTACTTC. This encodes CASSQEFGLAGNLETQYF.

The chain links TRBV5-6 to TRBJ1-2, with 9 bases that match TRBD1. J gave up 5 bases and V 4 bases, and 12 bases lay outside the gene matches. Germline CDR1 and CDR2: SGHDT and YYEEEE. The CDR3 has 16 residues. The CDR3: CASSRQGDGLWYGYTF. The CDR3 nucleotides read TGTGCCAGCAGCCGACAGGGGGACGGACTATGGTATGGCTACACCTTC.

The chain is built from TRBV9 and TRBJ2-2; the match to TRBD2 covers 13 bases. This CDR3 has 19 residues. Germline lookup yields CDR1 SGDLS and CDR2 YYNGEE. Trimming cost V 4 bases and J 6 bases; bases outside gene matches: 15. The CDR3 coding sequence is TGTGCCAGCAGCCCCCTACGACTAGCGGGGGGTGAATTGTCCGGGGAGCTGTTTTTT. The encoded protein is CASSPLRLAGGELSGELFF.

V usage is TRBV6-5 and J usage is TRBJ2-2; no clear D. Germline V gives CDR1 MNHEY, CDR2 SVGAGI. This CDR3 contains 12 residues. The V and J ends lost 3 bases and 13 bases respectively, with 12 bases between them. The CDR3 DNA follows: TGTGCCAGCAGTTATGGGCTAGGTGCGCTGTTTTTT. Its translation: CASSYGLGALFF.

V is TRBV4-1 and J is TRBJ2-7; D gene ambiguous. The CDR3 loop spans 15 amino acids. V shed 0 bases and J shed 2 bases, with 11 bases lying between them. Per germline, CDR1 MGHRA and CDR2 YSYEKL. CDR3 coding DNA: TGCGCCAGCAGCCAAGAACGGGCGGTCACCTACGAGCAGTACTTC. This encodes CASSQERAVTYEQYF.

J is TRBJ1-6 and V is TRBV6-5; D might be TRBD1 (6 bases). Germline V gene lookup returns CDR1 MNHEY and CDR2 SVGAGI. The CDR3 totals 13 residues. V lost 6 bases to trimming and J lost 11 bases, with 14 bases between them. The CDR3 DNA follows: TGTGCCAGCAGCCGGACTTCAGGGGCACCCCTCCACTTT. It specifies CASSRTSGAPLHF.

The V call is TRBV5-1, the J call TRBJ2-1; 9 bases map to TRBD2. The CDR3 is 16 residues long. The germline CDR1 and CDR2 sequences are SGHRS and YFSETQ. V trimming: 0 bases; J trimming: 6 bases; junction bases outside the gene matches: 7. The CDR3 nucleotides read TGCGCCAGCAGCTTGGCGTTAGCGGGAGTGGGCAATGAGCAGTTCTTC. It is translated as CASSLALAGVGNEQFF. The variable domain in full, completed from reference TRBV5-1 and TRBJ2-1, reads KAGVTQTPRYLIKTRGQQVTLSCSPISGHRSVSWYQQTPGQGLQFLFEYFSETQRNKGNFPGRFSGRQFSNSRSEMNVSTLELGDSALYLCASSLALAGVGNEQFFGPGTRLTVL.

In this sample, this clone turned up once. This rearrangement joins TRBV7-9 to TRBJ1-4, with 8 nucleotides matching TRBD1. CDR3 length: 15 amino acids. CDR1 is SEHNR, CDR2 FQNEAQ, per germline (reference sequence). V was clipped by 5 bases and J by 8 bases; unmatched bases: 10. The chain's CDR3 is CASSRRTGSFEKLFF. In nucleotides, the CDR3 is TGTGCCAGCAGCCGCCGGACAGGGTCATTCGAAAAACTGTTTTTT.

The chain has TRBV11-3 and TRBJ2-1, with 8 nucleotides matching TRBD2. In germline, CDR1 is SGHNT, CDR2 YENEEA. J gave up 2 bases and V 0 bases, and 12 bases lay outside the gene matches. The CDR3 has 19 residues. The CDR3 loop reads CASSLEGVGTRDAYNEQFF. CDR3 DNA sequence: TGTGCCAGCAGCTTAGAGGGAGTGGGGACTAGGGACGCCTACAATGAGCAGTTCTTC.

The CDR3 DNA follows: TGTGCCAGCAGTTTAAAAGGAGGGGACGGCTACACCTTC. As protein: CASSLKGGDGYTF. The chain couples TRBV27 to TRBJ1-2, with D perhaps TRBD1 (5 bases). The germline gives CDR1 MNHEY, CDR2 SMNVEV (reference sequence). Trimming took 2 bases from V and 8 from J, leaving 12 bases between them. CDR3 length equals 13 residues.

The chain employs TRBV4-1 and TRBJ2-2; 8 nucleotides align to TRBD2. The germline V gene has CDR1 MGHRA and CDR2 YSYEKL. The CDR3 has 14 amino acids. The V gene end was trimmed by 4 bases and the J gene end by 4 bases; junction bases not matched to a gene: 2. The CDR3: CASSPGLVTGELFF. The CDR3 DNA is TGCGCCAGCAGCCCGGGACTAGTCACCGGGGAGCTGTTTTTT.

The gene calls are TRBV7-6 and TRBJ2-3; 7 nucleotides match TRBD1. V trimming: 5 bases; J trimming: 0 bases; junction bases outside the gene matches: 5. The CDR3 covers 15 residues. In germline, CDR1 is SGHVS, CDR2 FNYEAQ. This CDR3 is CASSPTGSSTDTQYF. The CDR3 DNA is TGTGCCAGCAGCCCGACAGGGTCTAGCACAGATACGCAGTATTTT.

This chain connects TRBV5-1 to TRBJ2-5, with 11 bases lining up with TRBD2. The J call may be in error: the DNA end matches TRBJ2-7 better. The CDR3 sequence is 18 residues long. CDR1 is SGHRS, CDR2 YFSETQ, per germline. CDR3 in DNA: TGCGCCAGCAGCCCGGCGCTAGCGGGAGGACCGACGGTCGACGAGCAGTACTTC. The encoded protein is CASSPALAGGPTVDEQYF.

This chain links TRBV20-1 with TRBJ2-3; D is possibly TRBD1 or TRBD2 (5 bases each). V lost 6 bases to trimming and J lost 6 bases, with 10 bases between them. The CDR3 contains 11 residues. Germline V gives CDR1 DFQATT, CDR2 SNEGSKA (reference sequence). The CDR3 DNA follows: TGCAGTGCCGGACGGGGCGATACGCAGTATTTT. Translating gives CSAGRGDTQYF.

Turning to this clone: Other DNA sequences in the same sample also yield this CDR3. The chain joins TRBV19 to TRBJ1-2; tentative D call: TRBD1 (5 bases). Trimming pared 6 bases from V and 5 bases from J, leaving 13 bases between. The CDR3 sequence is 13 residues long. The germline V gene encodes CDR1 LNHDA and CDR2 SQIVND (reference sequence). The CDR3, as DNA: TGTGCCAGTAGCCTCCTCGGGGGTTATGGCTACACCTTC. It specifies CASSLLGGYGYTF.

A single count supports this clone. CDR3 in amino acids: CASSLYDSSLGYTF. For the CDR3, the DNA is TGTGCCAGCAGTTTATACGACAGTTCCCTTGGCTACACCTTC. This rearrangement joins TRBV28 to TRBJ1-2; TRBD1 is a possible D gene (5 bases). Germline V gene data show CDR1 as MDHEN and CDR2 as SYDVKM. Deletions cut 1 base from V and 7 bases from J, with 13 bases between. This CDR3 contains 14 residues.

In DNA form, the CDR3 reads TGCGCCAGCAGCGTCAGTAGGGTGGTCACTGAAGCTTTCTTT. Protein sequence: CASSVSRVVTEAFF. The chain carries TRBV5-1 and TRBJ1-1; unclear D gene. The CDR3 length is 14 residues. CDR1 is SGHRS, CDR2 YFSETQ, per germline. V was clipped by 4 bases and J by 4 bases, with 14 bases between them. The variable domain in full, completed from reference TRBV5-1 and TRBJ1-1, reads KAGVTQTPRYLIKTRGQQVTLSCSPISGHRSVSWYQQTPGQGLQFLFEYFSETQRNKGNFPGRFSGRQFSNSRSEMNVSTLELGDSALYLCASSVSRVVTEAFFGQGTRLTVV.

The chain employs TRBV27 and TRBJ2-7; 8 bases align to TRBD2. This CDR3 region has 15 residues. Unmatched junction bases numbered 11, after V lost 5 bases and J lost 5 bases. Per germline, CDR1 MNHEY and CDR2 SMNVEV (reference sequence). The CDR3 DNA reads TGTGCCAGCAGTACAAAAAGGACTAGCCAAGACGAGCAGTACTTC. It yields the protein CASSTKRTSQDEQYF.

This chain links TRBV7-9 with TRBJ1-1; TRBD1 might be the D (5 bases). The CDR3 has 12 residues. V was pared by 6 bases and J by 1 base, with 6 bases between. Germline V CDR1 and CDR2: SEHNR, FQNEAQ (reference sequence). CDR3 nucleotide sequence: TGTGCCAGCAGACAGGCGAACACTGAAGCTTTCTTT. Its protein is CASRQANTEAFF. Using reference TRBV7-9 and TRBJ1-1 for the parts outside the CDR3, the full variable domain is DTGVSQNPRHKITKRGQNVTFRCDPISEHNRLYWYRQTLGQGPEFLTYFQNEAQLEKSRLLSDRFSAERPKGSFSTLEIQRTEQGDSAMYLCASRQANTEAFFGQGTRLTVV.

This clone was picked up a small number of times. The chain recombines TRBV27 with TRBJ2-5; either TRBD1 or TRBD2 may supply D (5 bases each). Germline V CDR1 and CDR2: MNHEY, SMNVEV (reference sequence). The CDR3 runs 16 residues. Trimming removed 0 bases at V and 4 bases at J, with 15 bases between. CDR3 DNA: TGTGCCAGCAGTTTATCCGTCGGGTTTGGGGGAGAGACCCAGTACTTC. This codes for CASSLSVGFGGETQYF.

The chain joins TRBV5-1 to TRBJ2-7; no reliable D call. Between the trimmed V and J ends, which lost 0 bases and 3 bases, there was a span of 13 bases. Germline CDR1 is SGHRS and CDR2 is YFSETQ. This CDR3 has 15 residues. In DNA form, the CDR3 reads TGCGCCAGCAGCTTGGGTATGGCTCTACACTACGAGCAGTACTTC. Amino acid sequence: CASSLGMALHYEQYF.

V and J are TRBV6-1 and TRBJ2-7, with 8 nucleotides matching TRBD1. With V trimmed by 6 bases and J by 3 bases, 4 bases remained unmatched. The CDR3 length is 13 residues. Germline V lookup: CDR1 MNHNS, CDR2 SASEGT. CDR3 DNA: TGTGCCAGCAGGGGGACAGGTCGCTACGAGCAGTACTTC. Translation gives CASRGTGRYEQYF.

This clone was found a few times. The chain recombines TRBV19 with TRBJ2-7, with 7 positions matching TRBD1. V lost 6 bases to trimming and J lost 1 base; unmatched junction nucleotides: 3. This CDR3 contains 13 residues. Germline V gene lookup returns CDR1 LNHDA and CDR2 SQIVND (reference sequence). The CDR3 is CASRKQGSYEQYF. CDR3 nucleotides: TGTGCCAGTAGAAAACAGGGGTCCTACGAGCAGTACTTC.

The chain carries TRBV5-1 and TRBJ2-5; D ambiguous. Trimming removed 0 bases at V and 4 bases at J, with 13 bases between. The CDR3 covers 15 residues. Germline CDR1 SGHRS, CDR2 YFSETQ. As DNA, the CDR3 is TGCGCCAGCAGCTTGGCGACAAATTGGGGAGAGACCCAGTACTTC. Its translation: CASSLATNWGETQYF.

This chain links TRBV19 with TRBJ2-4; D possibly corresponds to TRBD1 (5 bases). The CDR3 loop spans 16 amino acids. Trimming cost V 6 bases and J 0 bases, with 15 bases left between them. Germline V gives CDR1 LNHDA, CDR2 SQIVND (reference sequence). The CDR3 sequence is CASSQDSTLAKNIQYF. CDR3 DNA sequence: TGTGCCAGTAGCCAAGACAGTACACTAGCCAAAAACATTCAGTACTTC.

The chain combines TRBV7-9 with TRBJ2-7, with D uncertain. This CDR3 region has 13 residues. Germline-derived CDR1 and CDR2 are SEHNR and FQNEAQ (reference sequence). V lost 5 bases, J lost 7 bases, and 15 bases lay in between. The CDR3 region is CASSGRMDLEQYF. The CDR3 DNA is TGTGCCAGCAGCGGTCGGATGGACCTGGAGCAGTACTTC.

The chain uses TRBV28 and TRBJ1-6, with D tentatively TRBD1 (5 bases). The CDR3 covers 14 residues. V gave up 10 bases and J gave up 7 bases, with 17 bases separating them. Germline CDR1 and CDR2: MDHEN and SYDVKM. The CDR3 loop is CATLAGRRNSPLHF. The CDR3 nucleotides read TGTGCCACCCTCGCGGGACGGCGAAATTCACCCCTCCACTTT.

For the CDR3, the DNA is TGTGCCAGCAGCCCCAGGGGGGGGGCCACGGCCGGGGAGCTGTTTTTT. It is translated as CASSPRGGATAGELFF. The rearrangement uses TRBV11-2 and TRBJ2-2; D may match TRBD1 or TRBD2 (7 bases each). The CDR3 runs to 16 residues. Germline CDR1 is SGHAT and CDR2 is FQNNGV. V was shortened by 5 bases and J by 6 bases, with 19 bases between the two germline ends.